The clone carrying this T cell receptor (beta chain) was seen ten or more times. The sample comes from a study of T cells after yellow fever vaccination. Whole-study results and caveats: Most primary-vaccination clones reappeared after the booster (around 95% CD4, around 88% CD8). A limited proportion of clonotypes was detected within both the CD4 and CD8 compartments.

The CDR3 loop spans 12 amino acids. J was trimmed by 7 bases and V by 6 bases; bases with no gene match: 7. Germline V CDR1 and CDR2: DFQATT, SNEGSKA (reference sequence). For TCR, cDNA came from 5'RACE template switching, which added a universal primer site and UMIs. TCRdb reprocessed the 5' RACE reads via MiXCR and lists one record per CDR3 protein. The sample yields around 46,000 distinct CDR3 sequences, 6% to 7% seen once. This clonotype was sampled from a man aged 30-40 years who received the YFV17D yellow fever vaccine. This chain joins TRBV20-1 and TRBJ1-1; 8 bases are a match to TRBD1. Sequenced here: CD8+ T cells not binding an NS4B(214-222) dextramer, sorted from PBMCs, sampled 45 days after the yellow fever booster vaccination. The CDR3 DNA follows: TGCAGTGCGGAACAGGGGGAGAATGAAGCTTTCTTT. Translating it yields CSAEQGENEAFF.